This T cell receptor (beta chain) was captured by sequencing in a study of breast tumors, draining lymph nodes, adjacent tissues. This clonotype was seen at least ten times. Its cognate antigen is unknown. MiXCR, applied by TCRdb to the multiplex PCR reads, yields one record per CDR3 protein. The sample yields 55,000 to 75,000 distinct CDR3 sequences, around two fifths seen once. Study-level findings and limits: Tumor repertoires ranked between lymph nodes and nontumor tissue in diversity, with V and J gene preferences. Tumor and nontumor repertoires were significantly more similar in luminal-like than in basal-like breast cancer. Most tumor T cells seemingly derive from lymph node, then expand in tumor. The lymph node origin of tumor T cells was framed as consistent with a hypothesis, not demonstrated.

The length of the CDR3 is 15 residues. Germline-derived CDR1 and CDR2 are DFQATT and SNEGSKA (reference sequence). With V trimmed by 3 bases and J by 4 bases, 8 bases remained unmatched. This sequence was found in a female donor with breast cancer. Some clones in this sample may be carry-over from other donors' samples. V gene TRBV20-1 combines with J gene TRBJ2-1; 8 bases match TRBD1. What was sequenced was breast tumor tissue. CDR3 residues: CSASDDWDRYNEQFF. For the CDR3, the DNA is TGCAGTGCTAGTGATGACTGGGACAGGTACAATGAGCAGTTCTTC.